This is a list of T cell receptor beta chains from one sample in a study of CD8 T cells in ankylosing spondylitis. Via MiXCR, TCRdb re-called the 5' RACE reads, giving one row per CDR3 protein. Of more than 400,000 distinct CDR3 sequences in the sample, approximately 5% were seen once. Sequenced input: blood, either unsorted or a sorted T cell fraction (not recorded which). The receptor set was obtained from a male donor with ankylosing spondylitis. The CDR3 runs from the conserved cysteine through the conserved F or W. D genes are given only for firm matches. Not all rows give a size; the values are once, few, many and, for expanded clones, a class.

J,D,size,V,DNA,CDR3
TRBJ2-1,TRBD2,few,TRBV20-1,TGCAGTGCCCCACTAGCGGGGTTCTCCTACAATGAGCAGTTCTTC,CSAPLAGFSYNEQFF
TRBJ2-1,-,many,TRBV27,TGTGCCAGCAGTTTATCATGGCAGTACTACAATGAGCAGTTCTTC,CASSLSWQYYNEQFF
TRBJ2-1,-,-,TRBV11-1,TGTGCCAGCAGCTTACGGGAAATCTACAATGAGCAGTTCTTC,CASSLREIYNEQFF
TRBJ2-5,-,-,TRBV5-1,TGCGCCAGCACCCTACTTGGGCAGCCGCAAGAGACCCAGTACTTC,CASTLLGQPQETQYF
TRBJ2-7,-,many,TRBV7-2,TGTGCCAGCAGTCAAAGCCGACAGACCGGGCAGTACTTC,CASSQSRQTGQYF
TRBJ1-2,-,many,TRBV12-3/TRBV12-4,TGTGCCAGCAGTTTAGGGACACTGTATGGCTACACCTTC,CASSLGTLYGYTF
TRBJ2-3,-,-,TRBV20-1,TGCAGTGCTCACCCCCACTCGATTAGCACAGATACGCAGTATTTT,CSAHPHSISTDTQYF
TRBJ2-1,-,many,TRBV20-1,TGCAGTGCCGAGGGGGGGAATGAGCAGTTCTTC,CSAEGGNEQFF
TRBJ2-3,-,many,TRBV6-4,TGTGCCAGCAGTGCCAGCGTGGTCACAGATACGCAGTATTTT,CASSASVVTDTQYF
TRBJ2-1,-,-,TRBV7-9,TGTGCCAGCAGTTATAGTCACCCAGAGCAGTTCTTC,CASSYSHPEQFF
TRBJ2-7,-,many,TRBV7-9,TGTGCCAGCAGCTTAAAAGGTTCCGACTACGAGCAGTACTTC,CASSLKGSDYEQYF
TRBJ2-1,-,many,TRBV20-1,TGCAGTGCTGCCGTCATGGTTGAGCAGTTCTTC,CSAAVMVEQFF
TRBJ1-1,-,many,TRBV29-1,TGCAGCGTTGGGCCGGGACGGTACATGAACACTGAAGCTTTCTTT,CSVGPGRYMNTEAFF
TRBJ2-3,TRBD2,many,TRBV4-2,TGTGCCAGCAGCGGAGGACTAGCGGGGCCACCGGATACGCAGTATTTT,CASSGGLAGPPDTQYF
TRBJ1-1,TRBD1,-,TRBV29-1,TGCAGCGTTGGGGGGGCCAGGGACAGCATCCTCCCGGGGAACACTGAAGCTTTCTTT,CSVGGARDSILPGNTEAFF
TRBJ2-1,-,many,TRBV7-6,TGTGCCAGCAGCTTAATGGGTATTGGCAGGGGACCGAAACCATACAATGAGCAGTTCTTC,CASSLMGIGRGPKPYNEQFF
TRBJ2-1,-,-,TRBV5-1,TGCGCCAGCAGCCCGAAGGACAGCTCCTACAATGAGCAGTTCTTC,CASSPKDSSYNEQFF
TRBJ2-7,-,many,TRBV6-2/TRBV6-3,TGTGCCAGCAGTTACCATCTTCCTAGCTCCTACGAGCAGTACTTC,CASSYHLPSSYEQYF
TRBJ2-1,-,many,TRBV5-1,TGCGCCAGCAGCTTGGCCCCAGGGCTAATTAACGTTGAGCAGTTCTTC,CASSLAPGLINVEQFF
TRBJ2-5,-,many,TRBV25-1,TGTGCCAGCACCAAACGGTCAGGGGACGAGACCCAGTACTTC,CASTKRSGDETQYF
TRBJ1-2,TRBD1,many,TRBV27,TGTGCCAGCAGGACAGGGGCTCGAGGCTACACCTTC,CASRTGARGYTF
TRBJ2-2,TRBD1,many,TRBV7-3,TGTGCCAGCAGCTTAAACCAACAGGGGGCTCGGACCGGGGAGCTGTTTTTT,CASSLNQQGARTGELFF
TRBJ1-1,-,many,TRBV29-1,TGCAGCGTTGTAGGGGGGTTCACTGAAGCTTTCTTT,CSVVGGFTEAFF
TRBJ2-7,TRBD1,many,TRBV20-1,TGCAGTGCTAGCACTTACAGGGGCTCCGAGCAGTACTTC,CSASTYRGSEQYF
TRBJ2-3,-,many,TRBV10-3,TGTGCCATCAGTGAGCGGGACTTCACAGATACGCAGTATTTT,CAISERDFTDTQYF
TRBJ1-1,-,many,TRBV4-3,TGCGCCAGCAGCCAAGGCGTGAGACAGCAGAACACTGAAGCTTTCTTT,CASSQGVRQQNTEAFF
TRBJ2-5,-,many,TRBV20-1,TGCAGTGCCCTCGACCTCACAGGCCTTCAAGAGACCCAGTACTTC,CSALDLTGLQETQYF
TRBJ2-2,TRBD2,many,TRBV12-5,TGTGCTAGTGGAATTGGCGGGGGCACCGGGGAGCTGTTTTTT,CASGIGGGTGELFF
TRBJ2-1,-,many,TRBV28,TGTGCCAGCAGTTCTTTCAGGGAGAGGAACCGCAATGAGCAGTTCTTC,CASSSFRERNRNEQFF
TRBJ2-5,-,many,TRBV7-9,TGTGCCAGCAGCCTAGAGGCTAGCTGGGCTGAGACCCAGTACTTC,CASSLEASWAETQYF
TRBJ2-5,-,many,TRBV7-9,TGTGCCAGCAGCTTAGCTGGGGGGCGAGAGACCCAGTACTTC,CASSLAGGRETQYF
TRBJ2-1,-,many,TRBV7-9,TGTGCCAGCAGCTTACTTCTCCGCGGGGAGCAGTTCTTC,CASSLLLRGEQFF
TRBJ2-3,TRBD2,many,TRBV28,TGTGCCAGCAGACAAGCGGGAAGCACAGATACGCAGTATTTT,CASRQAGSTDTQYF
TRBJ1-4,-,many,TRBV5-1,TGCGCCAGCAGCCCACAAGTTGGAGGTGAAAAACTGTTTTTT,CASSPQVGGEKLFF
TRBJ1-4,-,many,TRBV20-1,TGCAGCGCCCCGGATGGAACTAATGAAAAACTGTTTTTT,CSAPDGTNEKLFF
TRBJ1-6,-,-,TRBV7-9,TGTGCCAGCAGCACAGGGCGTTCACCCCTCCACTTT,CASSTGRSPLHF
TRBJ2-2,TRBD1,-,TRBV28,TGTGCCAGCAGTTTGACAGGGCCCACGAACACCGGGGAGCTGTTTTTT,CASSLTGPTNTGELFF
TRBJ1-2,TRBD1,many,TRBV29-1,TGCAGCGCGGGGAGGGGGCTAAGCTACACCTTC,CSAGRGLSYTF
TRBJ2-5,-,many,TRBV12-3/TRBV12-4,TGTGCCAGCAGTTTAGGGCAGACTAGAGGAGAGACCCAGTACTTC,CASSLGQTRGETQYF
TRBJ2-1,-,many,TRBV20-1,TGCAGTGCGCCGATATGGGGGTTTGAGCAGTTCTTC,CSAPIWGFEQFF
TRBJ1-1,-,-,TRBV4-2,TGTGCCAGCAGCCGCATGTGGGGGCAAGGCACTGAAGCTTTCTTT,CASSRMWGQGTEAFF